This T cell receptor beta chain was identified during a study of T cell repertoires in cytomegalovirus infection. Study in general: HLA-C-restricted CMV epitopes, recently identified, and well-studied HLA-B-restricted ones were used by the study. Whole-study results and caveats: CMV-specific TCR beta clonotypes restricted by HLA-C were the ones dominating the ex vivo response.

The germline V gene has CDR1 MDHEN and CDR2 SYDVKM. The CDR3 sequence is 16 residues long. Trimming pared 6 bases from V and 0 bases from J, leaving 17 bases between. This clonotype was detected a few times. Its antigen is unidentified. TCRdb passed the reads through MiXCR, listing each CDR3 protein once. The repertoire holds about a million distinct CDR3 sequences, approximately 30% seen once, with 13% in the top ten. This specimen was cultured CD8+ T cells from PBMCs, taken from culture after CMV antigen stimulation. V gene TRBV28 combines with J gene TRBJ1-1, with a possible D match to TRBD1 (6 bases). The origin of this receptor is a human donor in good health (CMV status not recorded). Some clones in this sample may be carry-over from other donors' samples. The CDR3 nucleotides are TGTGCCAGCAGCCCTATAGGGGCAGGGGTGAACACTGAAGCTTTCTTT. Translated, it gives CASSPIGAGVNTEAFF.